This T cell receptor (beta chain) comes out of a study of cytomegalovirus exposure and HLA in healthy donors. Study summary: In a previous analysis, 117 million unique TCR beta sequences were found from about 179 million T cells.

Notes on this clone: Its antigen remains unidentified.

Germline V gene data show CDR1 as SGHTA and CDR2 as FQGTGA. This CDR3 contains 15 residues. The V gene lost 0 bases and the J gene lost 2 bases, with 10 bases spanning the gap. Researchers ran the PCR with 60 Vbeta and 13 Jbeta primers. The data were produced by immunoSEQ multiplex PCR, yet TCRdb's version contains in-frame clones alone and is incomplete. The sample holds 200,000 to 250,000 clones, roughly 84% seen once. Findings and limits, study-wide: Later analysis associated a missense DCLRE1C variant with TCR beta V- and J-gene trimming.

The gene calls are TRBV7-3 and TRBJ2-5; tentatively, D is TRBD1 (5 bases). Sequenced material: PBMCs. The TCR originated in a human donor in good health. Here the CDR3 DNA reads TGTGCCAGCAGCTTAACATCAGGGCGGCAAGAGACCCAGTACTTC. It encodes CASSLTSGRQETQYF.